The clone carrying this T cell receptor beta chain appeared a single time. Its specificity is not known. TCRdb used MiXCR to reprocess the RT-PCR reads, holding one entry per CDR3 protein. The sample lists fewer than 700,000 distinct CDR3 sequences, 10% to 15% occurring once. This record comes from a study of response to subunit inactivated influenza vaccine. General study findings and limits: There was a suggestion from the authors that each seasonal influenza vaccination recruits few new T cells.

The CDR3 extends over 15 amino acids. CDR1 and CDR2 (germline): SGHRS, YFSETQ. With 3 bases clipped from V and 3 bases from J, the junction kept 7 bases outside the gene matches. This receptor was obtained from a man in his fifties or sixties who received an inactivated influenza vaccine. The rearrangement links TRBV5-1 to TRBJ2-5, with 8 bases lining up with TRBD1. The sequences come from PBMCs from blood, collected around seven weeks after vaccination. The CDR3 nucleotides are TGCGCCAGCAGCTCAGGGACAGGTTGGGAAGAGACCCAGTACTTC. It specifies CASSSGTGWEETQYF.